This T cell receptor (beta chain) was sequenced in a study of T cell changes during pregnancy in multiple sclerosis. This clone was recorded a few times. TCRdb's table, derived via immunoSEQ multiplex PCR, lists solely in-frame clones and lacks some. Among about 38,000 clones listed, about 92% were seen once. CDR1 and CDR2 from the germline V gene are SGHNT and YENEEA. Trimming removed 5 bases from V and 5 bases from J; junction bases left unmatched: 1. The CDR3 covers 12 residues. The source was CD8+ T cells from peripheral blood mononuclear cells, collected in the third trimester of pregnancy. This chain links TRBV11-3 with TRBJ1-1; 8 bases are shared with TRBD1. The clonotype was recovered from a female donor with multiple sclerosis, enrolled in a pregnancy study. The CDR3 protein is CASSTGGTEAFF. The CDR3 bases are TGTGCCAGCAGCACAGGGGGGACTGAAGCTTTCTTT. Drawing the rest from reference TRBV11-3 and TRBJ1-1, the complete variable domain is EAGVVQSPRYKIIEKKQPVAFWCNPISGHNTLYWYLQNLGQGPELLIRYENEEAVDDSQLPKDRFSAERLKGVDSTLKIQPAELGDSAVYLCASSTGGTEAFFGQGTRLTVV.